Presented here are 26 T cell receptor beta chains from one specimen sequenced in a study of shared clonotypes between healthy human individuals. Naive-designated CD8 cells lacked CD45RO, were positively enriched for CCR7, and omitted terminally differentiated effector memory CD45RA+ cells. The data were produced by immunoSEQ multiplex PCR, yet TCRdb's version contains in-frame clones alone and is incomplete. The table has about 2.2 million clones, approximately 92% seen once; the top ten hold over 1.5%. Sequencing was performed on naive CD8+ T cells from PBMCs. The receptors originated from a man between 18 and 35 years old in good health. Some clones in this sample may be carry-over from other donors' samples.

This clone was seen a single time. The rearrangement uses TRBV19 and TRBJ2-7; 9 bases are a match to TRBD2. Trimming at V came to 7 bases and at J to 2 bases, leaving 24 bases not matched to a gene. The length of the CDR3 is 20 residues. Germline CDR1 reads LNHDA; CDR2 reads SQIVND (reference sequence). CDR3 region: CASNPLPLLAGGEDPYEQYF. The CDR3 region has the DNA TGTGCCAGTAACCCCCTCCCCCTACTAGCGGGCGGTGAGGACCCCTACGAGCAGTACTTC. Full variable domain (missing parts from reference TRBV19 and TRBJ2-7): DGGITQSPKYLFRKEGQNVTLSCEQNLNHDAMYWYRQDPGQGLRLIYYSQIVNDFQKGDIAEGYSVSREKKESFPLTVTSAQKNPTAFYLCASNPLPLLAGGEDPYEQYFGPGTRLTVT.

The count of this clone is one. CDR3 region: CASSASRDWEYNEQFF. For the CDR3, the DNA is TGTGCCAGCAGCGCTTCTCGGGACTGGGAATACAATGAGCAGTTCTTC. This chain joins TRBV9 and TRBJ2-1, with D perhaps matching TRBD2 (6 bases). This CDR3 is built from 16 residues. The V end was cut by 3 bases, the J end by 4 bases, with 17 bases between. Germline V CDR1 and CDR2: SGDLS, YYNGEE.

DNA for the CDR3: TGTGCCAGCAGCGGGAGCAGGGGAAGGGAAAAACTGTTTTTT. The encoded protein is CASSGSRGREKLFF. V is TRBV21-1 and J is TRBJ1-4; the table's D call TRBD1 went unverified against the DNA. TRBV21-1 has pseudogene status. The CDR3 is made up of 14 amino acids.

The rearrangement uses TRBV14 and TRBJ2-7; 7 bases fit TRBD1. Germline V gives CDR1 SGHDN, CDR2 FVKESK. V lost 1 base, J lost 2 bases, and 8 bases stayed unmatched. CDR3 length: 16 residues. The CDR3 DNA follows: TGTGCCAGCAGCCAAGTAGGTAACAGGGGAACCTACGAGCAGTACTTC. Translating gives CASSQVGNRGTYEQYF. The full variable domain, rest sourced from reference TRBV14 and TRBJ2-7, is EAGVTQFPSHSVIEKGQTVTLRCDPISGHDNLYWYRRVMGKEIKFLLHFVKESKQDESGMPNNRFLAERTGGTYSTLKVQPAELEDSGVYFCASSQVGNRGTYEQYFGPGTRLTVT.

The chain carries TRBV28 and TRBJ2-3, with 14 bases identical to TRBD2. V lost 3 bases and J lost 9; bases outside the gene matches: 11. Germline values: CDR1 MDHEN, CDR2 SYDVKM. This CDR3 has 17 residues. Here the CDR3 reads CASSLTRGGLAGDTQYF. CDR3 DNA: TGTGCCAGCAGTTTGACCAGGGGGGGACTAGCGGGAGACACGCAGTATTTT.

As DNA, the CDR3 is TGTGCCAGCAGCTTAGGTATAGGAGGCGGGGAGCTGTTTTTT. This encodes CASSLGIGGGELFF. The gene calls are TRBV7-2 and TRBJ2-2; weak D call: TRBD2 (5 bases). The CDR3 length is 14 residues. Germline CDR1 and CDR2: SGHTA and FQGNSA. Trimming removed 1 base at V and 7 bases at J, with 10 bases between.

The V gene is TRBV7-9, the J gene TRBJ1-4, with D possibly being TRBD1 (6 bases). Germline CDR1 and CDR2: SEHNR and FQNEAQ (reference sequence). The CDR3 extends over 14 amino acids. Trimming removed 5 bases from V and 5 bases from J, with 12 bases in between. The CDR3 DNA sequence: TGTGCCAGCAGCAACACAGGGTCGAATGAAAAACTGTTTTTT. This translates into CASSNTGSNEKLFF.

This sequence joins TRBV27 and TRBJ2-1; 10 nucleotides align to TRBD2. CDR1 and CDR2 from the germline V gene are MNHEY and SMNVEV (reference sequence). Germline trimming cut 4 bases from V and 5 bases from J; bases unmatched to any gene: 5. CDR3 length: 15 amino acids. The CDR3 coding sequence is TGTGCCAGCAGTTCCGGGACTAGCGCTGACAATGAGCAGTTCTTC. This encodes CASSSGTSADNEQFF.

The chain has TRBV7-9 and TRBJ2-6; a weak D match, TRBD2 (6 bases). The CDR3 totals 18 residues. The ends were cut back, 5 bases at V and 1 base at J, with 18 bases in the middle. Germline CDR1 and CDR2: SEHNR and FQNEAQ (reference sequence). This CDR3 reads CASSQRIGGGSGANVLTF. DNA of the CDR3: TGTGCCAGCAGCCAGAGGATCGGGGGTGGGTCTGGGGCCAACGTCCTGACTTTC.

CDR3 sequence: CASSQTGVPSPLHF. CDR3 DNA: TGCGCCAGCAGCCAAACGGGGGTCCCTTCACCCCTCCACTTT. This chain joins TRBV4-1 and TRBJ1-6; perhaps TRBD1 as D (5 bases). Trimming took 2 bases from V and 9 from J, leaving 11 bases between them. The CDR3 loop spans 14 amino acids. Germline V gene data show CDR1 as MGHRA and CDR2 as YSYEKL.

This chain connects TRBV4-3 to TRBJ2-5, with D perhaps TRBD1 (6 bases). CDR1 is LGHNA, CDR2 YSLEER, per germline. With 1 base removed from V and 4 bases from J, the gap between germline ends came to 13 bases. This CDR3 has 15 residues. CDR3 residues: CASSQVWGPRETQYF. The CDR3 DNA reads as TGCGCCAGCAGCCAAGTCTGGGGGCCCAGAGAGACCCAGTACTTC.

The J gene is TRBJ2-2, the V gene TRBV28; tentatively, D is TRBD1 (6 bases). The length of the CDR3 is 14 residues. Trimming took off 6 bases at V and 1 base at J, with 9 bases between the two ends. Germline-derived CDR1 and CDR2 are MDHEN and SYDVKM. Here the CDR3 DNA reads TGTGCCAGCAGACCGGACAGGAACACCGGGGAGCTGTTTTTT. Translated: CASRPDRNTGELFF.

The chain combines TRBV27 with TRBJ2-7, with 8 bases that match TRBD1. V lost 5 bases to trimming and J lost 3 bases; unmatched junction nucleotides: 9. From germline, CDR1 is MNHEY and CDR2 SMNVEV (reference sequence). The CDR3 is 15 residues long. In DNA form, the CDR3 reads TGTGCCAGCAGTCAACGGACAGGGTGGGACTACGAGCAGTACTTC. This translates into CASSQRTGWDYEQYF.

This chain joins TRBV5-1 and TRBJ2-2, with 12 bases identical to TRBD2. Looked up from germline, CDR1 is SGHRS and CDR2 is YFSETQ. The CDR3 is 16 amino acids. Unmatched junction bases numbered 7, after V lost 3 bases and J lost 7 bases. The CDR3 nucleotides read TGCGCCAGCAGCTGGACGACTAGCGGGAGAGGCGGGGAGCTGTTTTTT. Residues: CASSWTTSGRGGELFF.

The chain employs TRBV2 and TRBJ2-6, with D possibly TRBD1 on 6 matching bases. From germline, CDR1 is SNHLY and CDR2 FYNNEI. The V and J ends lost 2 bases and 2 bases respectively, with 13 bases between them. This CDR3 region has 17 residues. The CDR3 spells CASSETQGLAGANVLTF. CDR3 DNA sequence: TGTGCCAGCAGTGAAACACAGGGTCTCGCTGGGGCCAACGTCCTGACTTTC.

This sequence joins TRBV4-2 and TRBJ2-1; D not resolved. The CDR3 is made up of 13 amino acids. Germline-derived CDR1 and CDR2 are LGHNA and YNFKEQ. The ends were cut back, 0 bases at V and 8 bases at J, with 8 bases in the middle. The CDR3 coding sequence is TGTGCCAGCAGCCAAGATGTTGAGGATGAGCAGTTCTTC. Translation: CASSQDVEDEQFF.

This clone has a handful of counts. This chain uses TRBV4-2 with TRBJ2-7; TRBD2 is a possible D gene (6 bases). Trimming shortened V by 1 base and J by 4 bases, and 11 bases separated the two germline ends. The CDR3 runs 14 residues. CDR1 and CDR2 from the germline V gene are LGHNA and YNFKEQ. CDR3: CASSQGTKAYEQYF. In nucleotides, the CDR3 is TGTGCCAGCAGCCAAGGGACTAAGGCGTACGAGCAGTACTTC.

The J gene is TRBJ1-5, the V gene TRBV28, with a tentative D call TRBD1 (5 bases). The CDR3 runs to 12 residues. Germline V gene data show CDR1 as MDHEN and CDR2 as SYDVKM. V was shortened by 2 bases and J by 9 bases, with 8 bases between the two germline ends. This chain's CDR3 is CASSLRQGPQHF. DNA for the CDR3: TGTGCCAGCAGTTTACGGCAGGGGCCCCAGCATTTT.

The genes are TRBV7-9 and TRBJ2-1; possible D gene TRBD1, 6 bases. CDR1 and CDR2 from the germline V gene are SEHNR and FQNEAQ (reference sequence). V was cut by 2 bases and J by 6 bases, with 11 bases left in between. The CDR3 contains 14 residues. The CDR3 reads CASSLISTGNEQFF. The DNA for the CDR3 is TGTGCCAGCAGCTTAATCTCGACAGGCAATGAGCAGTTCTTC.

This chain joins TRBV10-3 and TRBJ2-7; tentative D call: TRBD1 (5 bases). V lost 10 bases and J lost 6, with 16 bases in between. Germline V gene sequence: CDR1 ENHRY, CDR2 SYGVKD. This CDR3 region has 12 residues. CDR3 loop: CATSGHPSEQYF. In DNA form, the CDR3 reads TGTGCCACCTCCGGACACCCTTCCGAGCAGTACTTC.

V usage is TRBV10-3 and J usage is TRBJ2-4; D unclear. This CDR3 has 12 residues. Germline V lookup: CDR1 ENHRY, CDR2 SYGVKD. V lost 0 bases and J 7 bases, leaving 4 bases between the germline ends. CDR3 sequence reads: CAISESLNIQYF. In nucleotides, the CDR3 is TGTGCCATCAGTGAGTCGCTGAACATTCAGTACTTC.

V gene TRBV5-1 combines with J gene TRBJ2-3, with D unclear. Germline CDR1 SGHRS, CDR2 YFSETQ. Trimming stripped 0 bases from V and 3 bases from J, with 14 bases between. The CDR3 consists of 16 residues. This chain's CDR3 is CASSLERTVATDTQYF. The CDR3 nucleotides are TGCGCCAGCAGCTTGGAAAGAACAGTTGCGACAGATACGCAGTATTTT.

Written as DNA, the CDR3 is TGTGCCAGCAGTCCCGGGACTAGTCGTTACGAGCAGTACTTC. It codes for CASSPGTSRYEQYF. This chain uses TRBV27 with TRBJ2-7; 8 nucleotides line up with TRBD2. V dropped 5 bases and J dropped 4; count of bases not matched to a gene: 7. The CDR3 has 14 residues. Germline assignment: CDR1 MNHEY and CDR2 SMNVEV (reference sequence).

This clone appeared once. V gene TRBV28 combines with J gene TRBJ2-5; D gene uncertain. The CDR3 covers 14 residues. Deletions cut 6 bases from V and 1 base from J, with 12 bases between. Germline V gene lookup returns CDR1 MDHEN and CDR2 SYDVKM. The CDR3 spells CASRPPRTQETQYF. The CDR3 DNA reads TGTGCCAGCAGACCCCCTCGAACCCAAGAGACCCAGTACTTC.

The chain couples TRBV19 to TRBJ1-2; D is uncertain. The V gene lost 4 bases and the J gene lost 4 bases, with 13 bases spanning the gap. The CDR3 covers 14 residues. CDR1 is LNHDA, CDR2 SQIVND, per germline (reference sequence). The DNA of the CDR3 is TGTGCCAGTAGTAATACATGGGAGGGCTATGGCTACACCTTC. This sequence encodes CASSNTWEGYGYTF.

The rearrangement joins TRBV14 to TRBJ2-7; D remains ambiguous. The V and J ends lost 4 bases and 3 bases respectively, with 10 bases between them. This CDR3 comprises 13 residues. Per germline, CDR1 SGHDN and CDR2 FVKESK. This chain's CDR3 is CASSPLLYYEQYF. The CDR3 region has the DNA TGTGCCAGCAGCCCCTTACTCTACTACGAGCAGTACTTC.